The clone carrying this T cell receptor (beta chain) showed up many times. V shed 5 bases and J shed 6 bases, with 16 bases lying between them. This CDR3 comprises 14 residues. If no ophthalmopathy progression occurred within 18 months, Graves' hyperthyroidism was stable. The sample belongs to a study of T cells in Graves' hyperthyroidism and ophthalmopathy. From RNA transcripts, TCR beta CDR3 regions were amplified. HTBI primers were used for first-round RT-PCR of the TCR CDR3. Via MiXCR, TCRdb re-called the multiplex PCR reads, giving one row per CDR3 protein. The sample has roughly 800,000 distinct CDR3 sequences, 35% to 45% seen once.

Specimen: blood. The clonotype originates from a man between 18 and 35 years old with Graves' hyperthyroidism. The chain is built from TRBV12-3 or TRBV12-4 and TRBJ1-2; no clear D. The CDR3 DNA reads TGTGCCAGCAGTCCCCAGCCGGGGTACAATGGCTACACCTTC. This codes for CASSPQPGYNGYTF.